Sequencing of this T cell receptor beta chain was carried out in a study of blood T cells in healthy people across ages. Broader study findings: Diversity of TCR beta per million T cells declined in a roughly linear way with age.

Germline loops: CDR1 SNHLY, CDR2 FYNNEI. Trimming stripped 1 base from V and 3 bases from J, with 3 bases between. The length of the CDR3 is 13 residues. There are a few counts of this clonotype. Its specificity is not known. A second PCR of about 6 to 12 cycles used a sample-barcoded 5' primer and a J-beta primer mix. TCRdb itself ran the 5' RACE reads through MiXCR, one entry per CDR3 protein. The table lists fewer than 800,000 distinct CDR3 sequences, around 21% of them singletons. Sequenced: blood. The chain has TRBV2 and TRBJ2-2; no clear D. The TCR sequence derives from a man between 65 and 85 years old in good health. CDR3 region: CASSEGYTGELFF. In nucleotides, the CDR3 is TGTGCCAGCAGTGAAGGTTACACCGGGGAGCTGTTTTTT.